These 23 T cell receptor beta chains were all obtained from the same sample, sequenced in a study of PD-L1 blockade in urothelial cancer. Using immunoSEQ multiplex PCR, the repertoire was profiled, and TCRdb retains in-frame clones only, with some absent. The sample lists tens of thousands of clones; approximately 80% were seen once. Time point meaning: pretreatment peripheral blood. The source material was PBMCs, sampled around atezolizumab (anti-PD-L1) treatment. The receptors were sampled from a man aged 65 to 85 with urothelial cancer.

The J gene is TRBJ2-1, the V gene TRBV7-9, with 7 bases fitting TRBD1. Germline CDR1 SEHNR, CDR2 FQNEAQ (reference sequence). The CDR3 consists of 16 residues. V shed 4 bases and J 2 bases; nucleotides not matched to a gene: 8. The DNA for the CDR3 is TGTGCCAGCAGCTCTGGACAGGCTTTAACCTACAATGAGCAGTTCTTC. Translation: CASSSGQALTYNEQFF.

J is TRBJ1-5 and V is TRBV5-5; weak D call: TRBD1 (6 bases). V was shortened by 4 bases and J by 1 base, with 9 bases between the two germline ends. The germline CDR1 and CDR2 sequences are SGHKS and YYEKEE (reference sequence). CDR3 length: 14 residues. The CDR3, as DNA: TGTGCCAGCAGCCAGCAGGGGAGCAATCAGCCCCAGCATTTT. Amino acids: CASSQQGSNQPQHF.

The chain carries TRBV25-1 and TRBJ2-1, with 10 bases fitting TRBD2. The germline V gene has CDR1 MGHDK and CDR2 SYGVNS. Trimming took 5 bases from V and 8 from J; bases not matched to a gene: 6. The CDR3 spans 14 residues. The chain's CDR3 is CASSSLAGEYEQFF. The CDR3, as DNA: TGTGCCAGCAGTAGTCTAGCGGGAGAGTATGAGCAGTTCTTC.

CDR3: CASSYFAGGSNNEQFF. The CDR3 DNA reads TGTGCCAGCAGCTATTTCGCGGGAGGATCTAACAATGAGCAGTTCTTC. This rearrangement joins TRBV5-6 to TRBJ2-1, with 8 bases that match TRBD2. V lost 3 bases and J lost 5; bases outside the gene matches: 10. Germline CDR1 SGHDT, CDR2 YYEEEE. The CDR3 is 16 residues long.

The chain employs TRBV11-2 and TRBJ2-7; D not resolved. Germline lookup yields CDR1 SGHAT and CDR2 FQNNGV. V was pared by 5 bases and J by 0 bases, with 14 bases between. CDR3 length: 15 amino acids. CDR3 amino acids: CASSKESRSSYEQYF. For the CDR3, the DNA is TGTGCCAGCAGCAAGGAGTCCCGCAGCTCCTACGAGCAGTACTTC.

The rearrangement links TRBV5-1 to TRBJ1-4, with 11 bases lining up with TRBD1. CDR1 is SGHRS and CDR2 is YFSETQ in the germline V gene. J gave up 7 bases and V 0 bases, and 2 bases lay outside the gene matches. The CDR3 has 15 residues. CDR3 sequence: CASSLVGQGGEKLFF. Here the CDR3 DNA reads TGCGCCAGCAGCTTGGTGGGACAGGGGGGTGAAAAACTGTTTTTT. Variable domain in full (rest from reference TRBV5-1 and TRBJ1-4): KAGVTQTPRYLIKTRGQQVTLSCSPISGHRSVSWYQQTPGQGLQFLFEYFSETQRNKGNFPGRFSGRQFSNSRSEMNVSTLELGDSALYLCASSLVGQGGEKLFFGSGTQLSVL.

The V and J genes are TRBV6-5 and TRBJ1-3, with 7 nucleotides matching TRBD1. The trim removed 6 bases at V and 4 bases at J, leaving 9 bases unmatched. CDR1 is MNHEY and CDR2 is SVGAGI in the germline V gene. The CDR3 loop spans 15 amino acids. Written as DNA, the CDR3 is TGTGCCAGCAGCTCGGACAGGCGGATCGGAAACACCATATATTTT. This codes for CASSSDRRIGNTIYF.

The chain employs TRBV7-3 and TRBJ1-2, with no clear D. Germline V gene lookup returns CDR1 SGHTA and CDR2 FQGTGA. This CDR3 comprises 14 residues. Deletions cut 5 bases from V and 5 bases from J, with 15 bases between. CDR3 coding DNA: TGTGCCAGCAGCCCCAACCACGGAGATTATGGCTACACCTTC. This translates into CASSPNHGDYGYTF. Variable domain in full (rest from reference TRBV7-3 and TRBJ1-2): GAGVSQTPSNKVTEKGKYVELRCDPISGHTALYWYRQSLGQGPEFLIYFQGTGAADDSGLPNDRFFAVRPEGSVSTLKIQRTERGDSAVYLCASSPNHGDYGYTFGSGTRLTVV.

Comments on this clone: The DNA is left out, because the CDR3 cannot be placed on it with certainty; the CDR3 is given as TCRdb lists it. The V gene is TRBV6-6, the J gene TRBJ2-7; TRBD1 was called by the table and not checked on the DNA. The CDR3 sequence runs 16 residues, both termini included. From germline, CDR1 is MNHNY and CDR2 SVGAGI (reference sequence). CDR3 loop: CASSSSDRSSSYEQYF.

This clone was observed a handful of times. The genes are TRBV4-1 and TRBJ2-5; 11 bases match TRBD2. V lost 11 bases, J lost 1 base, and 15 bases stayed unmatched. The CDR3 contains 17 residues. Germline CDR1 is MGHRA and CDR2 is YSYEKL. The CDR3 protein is CALRTWASGRLQETQYF. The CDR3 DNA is TGCGCCTTACGCACCTGGGCTAGCGGGAGGCTCCAAGAGACCCAGTACTTC.

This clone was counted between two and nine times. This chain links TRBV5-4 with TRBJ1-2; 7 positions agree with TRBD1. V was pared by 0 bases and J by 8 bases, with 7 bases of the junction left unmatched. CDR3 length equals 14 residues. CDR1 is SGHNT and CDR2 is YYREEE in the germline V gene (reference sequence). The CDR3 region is CASSLEGADLGYTF. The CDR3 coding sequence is TGTGCCAGCAGCTTGGAGGGGGCGGACCTAGGCTACACCTTC.

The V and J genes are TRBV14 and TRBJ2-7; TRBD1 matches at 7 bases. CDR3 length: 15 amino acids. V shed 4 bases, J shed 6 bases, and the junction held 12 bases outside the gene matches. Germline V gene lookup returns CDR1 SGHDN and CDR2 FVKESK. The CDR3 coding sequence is TGTGCCAGCAGCCGCCAACAGGGGATTTCCCCCGAGCAGTACTTC. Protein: CASSRQQGISPEQYF.

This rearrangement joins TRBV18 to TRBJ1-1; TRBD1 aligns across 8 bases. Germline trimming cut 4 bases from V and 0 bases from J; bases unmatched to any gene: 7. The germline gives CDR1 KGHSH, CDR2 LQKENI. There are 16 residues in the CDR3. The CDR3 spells CASSQDRAPMNTEAFF. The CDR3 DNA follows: TGTGCCAGCTCACAGGACAGGGCTCCGATGAACACTGAAGCTTTCTTT.

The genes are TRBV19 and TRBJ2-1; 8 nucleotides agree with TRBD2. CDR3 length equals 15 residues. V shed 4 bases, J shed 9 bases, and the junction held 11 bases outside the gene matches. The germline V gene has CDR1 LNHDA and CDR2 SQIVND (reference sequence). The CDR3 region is CASSSERESIREQFF. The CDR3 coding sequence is TGTGCCAGTAGTAGTGAGCGGGAGTCTATCCGTGAGCAGTTCTTC.

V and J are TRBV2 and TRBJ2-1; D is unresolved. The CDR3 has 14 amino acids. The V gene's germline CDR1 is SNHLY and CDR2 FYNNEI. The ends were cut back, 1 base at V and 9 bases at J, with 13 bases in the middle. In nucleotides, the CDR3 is TGTGCCAGCAGTGAAGGGCTAGAGGTTACTGAGCAGTTCTTC. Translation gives CASSEGLEVTEQFF.

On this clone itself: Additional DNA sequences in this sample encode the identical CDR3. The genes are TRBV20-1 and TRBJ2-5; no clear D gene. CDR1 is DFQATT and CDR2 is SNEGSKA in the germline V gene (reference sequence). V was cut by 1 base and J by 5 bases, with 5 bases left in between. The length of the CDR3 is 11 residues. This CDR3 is CSARVLETQYF. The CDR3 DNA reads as TGCAGTGCTAGAGTATTGGAGACCCAGTACTTC.

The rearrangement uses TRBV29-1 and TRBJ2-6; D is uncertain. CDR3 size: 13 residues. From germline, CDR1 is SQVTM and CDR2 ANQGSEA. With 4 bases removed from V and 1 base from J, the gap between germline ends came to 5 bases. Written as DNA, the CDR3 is TGCAGCGTTGCCGGGTCTGGGGCCAACGTCCTGACTTTC. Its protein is CSVAGSGANVLTF.

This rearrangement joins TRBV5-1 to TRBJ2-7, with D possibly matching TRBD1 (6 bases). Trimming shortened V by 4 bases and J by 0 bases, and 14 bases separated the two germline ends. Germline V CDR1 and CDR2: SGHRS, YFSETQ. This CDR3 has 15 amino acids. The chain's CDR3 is CASSPGQSVSYEQYF. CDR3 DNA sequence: TGCGCCAGCAGCCCGGGACAATCAGTCTCCTACGAGCAGTACTTC.

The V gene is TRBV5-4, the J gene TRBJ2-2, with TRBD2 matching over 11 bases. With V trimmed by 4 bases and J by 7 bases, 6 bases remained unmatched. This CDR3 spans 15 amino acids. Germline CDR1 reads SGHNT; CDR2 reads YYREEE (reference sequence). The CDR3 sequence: CASSTRTSGHGELFF. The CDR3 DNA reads TGTGCCAGCAGCACCCGGACTAGCGGGCACGGGGAGCTGTTTTTT.

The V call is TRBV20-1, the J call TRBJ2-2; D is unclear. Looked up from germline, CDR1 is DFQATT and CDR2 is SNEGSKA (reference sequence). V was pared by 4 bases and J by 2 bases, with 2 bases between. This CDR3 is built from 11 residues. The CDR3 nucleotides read TGCAGTGCTACTAACACCGGGGAGCTGTTTTTT. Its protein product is CSATNTGELFF.

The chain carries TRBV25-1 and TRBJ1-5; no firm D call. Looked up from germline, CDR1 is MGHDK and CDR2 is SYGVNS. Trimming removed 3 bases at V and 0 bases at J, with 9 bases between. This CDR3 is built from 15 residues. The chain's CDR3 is CASSDNEHSNQPQHF. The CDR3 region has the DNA TGTGCCAGCAGTGATAATGAACATAGCAATCAGCCCCAGCATTTT.

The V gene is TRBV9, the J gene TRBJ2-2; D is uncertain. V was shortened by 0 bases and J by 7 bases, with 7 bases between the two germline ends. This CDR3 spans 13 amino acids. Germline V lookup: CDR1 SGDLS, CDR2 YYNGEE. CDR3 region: CASSVDPDGELFF. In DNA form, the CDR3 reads TGTGCCAGCAGCGTAGATCCAGACGGGGAGCTGTTTTTT.

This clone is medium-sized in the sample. In DNA form, the CDR3 reads TGCGCCAGCAGCCCTATGACAGTTCGCTATGGCTACACCTTC. The encoded protein is CASSPMTVRYGYTF. The J gene is TRBJ1-2, the V gene TRBV4-1; D perhaps matches TRBD1 (5 bases). Germline V lookup: CDR1 MGHRA, CDR2 YSYEKL. The CDR3 is 14 residues long. V shed 4 bases and J shed 4 bases, with 13 bases lying between them.